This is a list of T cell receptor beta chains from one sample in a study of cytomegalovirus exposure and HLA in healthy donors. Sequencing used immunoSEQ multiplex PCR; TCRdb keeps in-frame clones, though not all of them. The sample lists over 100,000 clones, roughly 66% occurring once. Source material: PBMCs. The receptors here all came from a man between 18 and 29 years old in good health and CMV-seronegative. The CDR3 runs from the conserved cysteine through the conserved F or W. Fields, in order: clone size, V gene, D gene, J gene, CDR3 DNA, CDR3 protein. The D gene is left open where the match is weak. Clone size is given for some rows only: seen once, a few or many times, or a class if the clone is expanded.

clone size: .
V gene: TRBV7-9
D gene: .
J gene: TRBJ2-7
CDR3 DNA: TGTGCCAGCAGCTTACAGTGGCTAGGGGGAACCTACGAGCAGTACTTC
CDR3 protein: CASSLQWLGGTYEQYF

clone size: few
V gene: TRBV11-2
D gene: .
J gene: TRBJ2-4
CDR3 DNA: TGTGCCAGCACCGGGACCTCACTCAACAGGGACATTCAGTACTTC
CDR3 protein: CASTGTSLNRDIQYF

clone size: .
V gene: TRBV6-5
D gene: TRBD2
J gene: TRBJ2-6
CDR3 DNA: TGTTCCAGCAGTCGGGGGGGCTCTGGGGCCAACGTCCTGACTTTC
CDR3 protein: CSSSRGGSGANVLTF

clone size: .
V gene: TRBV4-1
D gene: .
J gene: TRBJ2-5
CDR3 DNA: TGCGCCAGCAGCCAAGACGTGCAGTACCAAGAGACCCAGTACTTC
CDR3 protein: CASSQDVQYQETQYF

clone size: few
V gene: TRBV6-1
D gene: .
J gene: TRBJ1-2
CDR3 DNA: TGTGCCAGCAGTGAATGGAATGGGGCCAGCGGCTACACCTTC
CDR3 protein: CASSEWNGASGYTF

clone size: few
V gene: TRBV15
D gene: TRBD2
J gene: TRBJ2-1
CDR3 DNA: TGTGCCACCAGCAGAGATCTAGCGGGAGGGCCTTCCAATGAGCAGTTCTTC
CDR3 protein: CATSRDLAGGPSNEQFF

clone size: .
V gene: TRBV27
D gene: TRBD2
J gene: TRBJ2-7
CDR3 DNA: TGTGCCAGCAGTTTAGGCCTAGCGGGAGGCCCCCGCTCCTACGAGCAGTACTTC
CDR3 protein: CASSLGLAGGPRSYEQYF

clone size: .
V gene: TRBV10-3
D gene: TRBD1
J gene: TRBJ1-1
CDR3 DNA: TGTGCCATCAGTGACCCCAAGGGGGCGAGAACTGAAGCTTTCTTT
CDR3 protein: CAISDPKGARTEAFF

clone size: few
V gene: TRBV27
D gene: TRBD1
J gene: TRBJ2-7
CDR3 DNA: TGTGCCAGCAGCAAAAGGAGGGACAGGGGGAGCGAGCAGTACTTC
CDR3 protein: CASSKRRDRGSEQYF

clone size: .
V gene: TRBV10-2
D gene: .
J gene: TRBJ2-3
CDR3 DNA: TGCGCCAGCAGTGAACATGGAGGCCCTAGCACAGATACGCAGTATTTT
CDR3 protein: CASSEHGGPSTDTQYF

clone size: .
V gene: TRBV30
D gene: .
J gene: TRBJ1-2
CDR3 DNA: TGTGCCTGGAGTGGTGCCAGGGGTTACGATGGCTACACCTTC
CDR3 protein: CAWSGARGYDGYTF

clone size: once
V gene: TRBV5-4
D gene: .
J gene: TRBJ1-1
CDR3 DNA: TGTGCCAGCAGCCGGGGGTACGGAAATGAAGCTTTCTTT
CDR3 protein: CASSRGYGNEAFF

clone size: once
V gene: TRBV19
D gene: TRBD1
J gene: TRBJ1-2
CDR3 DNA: TGTGCCAGTAGTATACCGGGACAGAACTATGGCTACACCTTC
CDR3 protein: CASSIPGQNYGYTF

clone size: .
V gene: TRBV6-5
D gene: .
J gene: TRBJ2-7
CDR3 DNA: TGTGCCAGCAGTTACTCCCAGGGATTGTACGAGCAGTACTTC
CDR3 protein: CASSYSQGLYEQYF

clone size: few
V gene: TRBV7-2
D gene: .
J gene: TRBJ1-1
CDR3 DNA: TGTGCCAGCACCCTAAGGACTAACACTGAAGCTTTCTTT
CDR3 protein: CASTLRTNTEAFF

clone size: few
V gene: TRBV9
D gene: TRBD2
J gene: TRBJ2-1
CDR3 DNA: TGTGCCAGCAGCTCGGGACTAGCGAACTACAATGAGCAGTTCTTC
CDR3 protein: CASSSGLANYNEQFF

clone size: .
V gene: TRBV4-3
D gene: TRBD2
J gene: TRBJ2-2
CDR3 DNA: TGCGCCAGCAGCCAGACCGGGACTAGCGGGAGTGTGAACACCGGGGAGCTGTTTTTT
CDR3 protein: CASSQTGTSGSVNTGELFF

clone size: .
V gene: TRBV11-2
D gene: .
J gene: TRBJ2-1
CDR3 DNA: TGTGCCAGCAGCTTAGATCGGGAGGGGGCCCTCTACAATGAGCAGTTCTTC
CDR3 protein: CASSLDREGALYNEQFF

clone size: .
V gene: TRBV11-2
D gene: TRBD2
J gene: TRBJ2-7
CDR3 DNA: TGTGCCAGCAGCTTATTTGAAGACCGGGGGGTTAGGTACGAGCAGTACTTC
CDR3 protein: CASSLFEDRGVRYEQYF